The 23 T cell receptor beta chains below were found in one sample sequenced in a study of human T cells and chemical hapten exposure. As for time point: patch test 1, 2 weeks after DPC sensitization. Treatment here: therapeutic diphenylcyclopropenone sensitization with weekly scalp DPC. It was unfractionated whole blood from which total RNA was extracted. TCRdb reprocessed the RACE reads via MiXCR and lists one record per CDR3 protein. The sample holds some 41,000 distinct CDR3 sequences, approximately 3.6% seen once. Material: whole blood, obtained in connection with sensitization to the hapten diphenylcyclopropenone (DPC). The receptors here all came from a man aged 50 or older with alopecia areata. Some clones in this sample may be carry-over from other donors' samples.

The sample holds many counts of this clonotype. The J gene is TRBJ1-1, the V gene TRBV20-1, with D unresolved. The CDR3 has 12 amino acids. Germline V lookup: CDR1 DFQATT, CDR2 SNEGSKA (reference sequence). V lost 3 bases, J lost 1 base, and 6 bases lay in between. CDR3 nucleotides: TGCAGTGCTAGTCGGGAGAACACTGAAGCTTTCTTT. This codes for CSASRENTEAFF.

This clonotype was seen many times. The DNA for the CDR3 is TGTGCCGGCCGGAAAAGGGATTTTGAAGAGACCCAGTACTTC. Its protein product is CAGRKRDFEETQYF. The rearrangement joins TRBV7-9 to TRBJ2-5; no clear D gene. Between the trimmed V and J ends, which lost 11 bases and 3 bases, there was a span of 19 bases. This CDR3 is 14 amino acids long. CDR1 is SEHNR, CDR2 FQNEAQ, per germline (reference sequence).

This clonotype was observed at least ten times. The chain has TRBV5-1 and TRBJ1-6; TRBD1 agrees at 11 bases. This CDR3 is 14 amino acids long. Looked up from germline, CDR1 is SGHRS and CDR2 is YFSETQ. Trimming at V came to 3 bases and at J to 9 bases, leaving 2 bases not matched to a gene. CDR3 in DNA: TGCGCCAGCAGCTCCGGGACAGGGGGTTCACCCCTCCACTTT. It specifies CASSSGTGGSPLHF.

This clonotype showed up many times. The V gene is TRBV12-3 or TRBV12-4, the J gene TRBJ1-1, with a tentative D call TRBD1 (5 bases). This CDR3 comprises 13 residues. The ends were cut back, 5 bases at V and 1 base at J, with 8 bases in the middle. The CDR3 sequence: CASSLTGNTEAFF. Here the CDR3 DNA reads TGTGCCAGCAGTCTTACAGGGAACACTGAAGCTTTCTTT.

This clonotype was recorded many times. CDR3 residues: CASSQDNNQPQHF. CDR3 coding DNA: TGTGCCAGCAGCCAAGACAACAATCAGCCCCAGCATTTT. V is TRBV3-1 and J is TRBJ1-5; D call uncertain. The CDR3 length is 13 residues. Looked up from germline, CDR1 is LGHDT and CDR2 is YNNKEL (reference sequence). Trimming removed 0 bases at V and 3 bases at J, with 3 bases between.

This clonotype was found many times. This sequence joins TRBV12-3 or TRBV12-4 and TRBJ1-6, with D possibly being TRBD1 (5 bases). V was trimmed by 3 bases and J by 4 bases, leaving 10 bases between them. CDR3 length equals 15 residues. CDR3 coding DNA: TGTGCCAGCAGTTTGCAGGGAGATTATAATTCACCCCTCCACTTT. Translated, it gives CASSLQGDYNSPLHF.

This clonotype was recorded many times. The J gene is TRBJ2-2, the V gene TRBV5-1; D perhaps matches TRBD2 (6 bases). With 4 bases removed from V and 5 bases from J, the gap between germline ends came to 15 bases. Germline-derived CDR1 and CDR2 are SGHRS and YFSETQ. The CDR3 is 15 amino acids. CDR3 in amino acids: CASSEASASTGELFF. In DNA form, the CDR3 reads TGCGCCAGCAGCGAGGCTAGCGCTTCAACCGGGGAGCTGTTTTTT.

This clonotype was recorded at least ten times. The rearrangement uses TRBV2 and TRBJ2-3; D may be TRBD1 or TRBD2 (5 bases each). Trimming shortened V by 5 bases and J by 2 bases, and 14 bases separated the two germline ends. The germline V gene encodes CDR1 SNHLY and CDR2 FYNNEI. The CDR3 consists of 15 residues. CDR3 DNA: TGTGCCAGCAGTCAGGGACGGATTTCCACAGATACGCAGTATTTT. This sequence encodes CASSQGRISTDTQYF.

The J gene is TRBJ2-3, the V gene TRBV29-1; TRBD1 or TRBD2 may be the D gene (7 bases each). The ends were cut back, 6 bases at V and 2 bases at J, with 12 bases in the middle. The CDR3 runs to 13 residues. In germline, CDR1 is SQVTM, CDR2 ANQGSEA. CDR3 in DNA: TGCAGCGTGGCAGGGGGGGCCACAGATACGCAGTATTTT. Translated: CSVAGGATDTQYF.

In this sample, this clonotype turned up many times. The V and J genes are TRBV28 and TRBJ2-1, with 8 positions matching TRBD2. V was clipped by 2 bases and J by 0 bases; unmatched bases: 6. The CDR3 has 17 amino acids. In germline, CDR1 is MDHEN, CDR2 SYDVKM. DNA for the CDR3: TGTGCCAGCAGTTTAGGGGGGCTAGCGGGCTCCTACAATGAGCAGTTCTTC. Protein product: CASSLGGLAGSYNEQFF.

This clonotype was recorded at least ten times. This sequence joins TRBV21-1 and TRBJ2-4. TRBV21-1 counts as a pseudogene. This CDR3 has 16 amino acids. In nucleotides, the CDR3 is TGTGCCAGCAGCAAATTTAGGTACATAGCCAAAAACATTCAGTACTTC. Translating gives CASSKFRYIAKNIQYF.

In its sample, this clonotype was seen many times. CDR3 in DNA: TGTGCCAGCAGTTACCGTAGACCAAACAAACATCTGGAGGAAAAACTGTTTTTT. Translated, it gives CASSYRRPNKHLEEKLFF. This chain uses TRBV6-5 with TRBJ1-4; D gene unclear. The CDR3 runs 18 residues. CDR1 is MNHEY and CDR2 is SVGAGI in the germline V gene. The V and J ends lost 2 bases and 8 bases respectively, with 24 bases between them.

This clonotype was detected many times. The J gene is TRBJ2-1, the V gene TRBV4-1; a possible D gene is TRBD1 (5 bases). The CDR3 runs 15 residues. The V end was cut by 2 bases, the J end by 6 bases, with 14 bases between. From germline, CDR1 is MGHRA and CDR2 YSYEKL. CDR3 in DNA: TGCGCCAGCAGCCAATGGGGCGGTCCCTTCAATGAGCAGTTCTTC. The encoded protein is CASSQWGGPFNEQFF.

This clonotype was seen at least ten times. The V gene is TRBV10-2, the J gene TRBJ1-3, with a possible D match to TRBD1 (5 bases). The V gene lost 3 bases and the J gene lost 9 bases, with 21 bases spanning the gap. The CDR3 length is 16 residues. Per the germline V gene, CDR1 is WSHSY and CDR2 is SAAADI. The CDR3 DNA follows: TGCGCCAGCAGTGAAGCTCCCGACAGTGCCCGGGGCACCATATATTTT. As protein: CASSEAPDSARGTIYF.

This clonotype was counted many times. CDR3 loop: CASRRGRASGTDNEQFF. In DNA form, the CDR3 reads TGTGCCAGCAGGCGAGGAAGGGCTAGCGGAACCGACAATGAGCAGTTCTTC. The chain carries TRBV6-6 and TRBJ2-1, with 7 bases aligning to TRBD2. Trimming removed 6 bases from V and 5 bases from J; junction bases left unmatched: 16. CDR1 and CDR2 (germline): MNHNY, SVGAGI (reference sequence). The CDR3 contains 17 residues.

This chain links TRBV10-3 with TRBJ2-3, with a weak D call TRBD2 (5 bases). Trimming removed 3 bases from V and 2 bases from J, with 9 bases in between. The germline CDR1 and CDR2 sequences are ENHRY and SYGVKD. The CDR3 sequence is 14 residues long. The CDR3 here is CAISDRETTDTQYF. The CDR3 coding sequence is TGTGCCATCAGTGATAGGGAGACCACAGATACGCAGTATTTT.

This clonotype was observed many times. The CDR3 loop is CASSSTENTEAFF. CDR3 bases: TGTGCCAGCAGTTCGACAGAGAACACTGAAGCTTTCTTT. The chain couples TRBV28 to TRBJ1-1, with D perhaps TRBD1 (5 bases). Trimming removed 4 bases at V and 1 base at J, with 7 bases between. The CDR3 is made up of 13 amino acids. Germline V gene data show CDR1 as MDHEN and CDR2 as SYDVKM.

This clonotype was counted many times. The chain has TRBV29-1 and TRBJ2-3; TRBD1 matches 9 bases. V was clipped by 6 bases and J by 4 bases; unmatched bases: 5. This CDR3 has 13 residues. Germline V lookup: CDR1 SQVTM, CDR2 ANQGSEA. CDR3 sequence: CSVGTGKADTQYF. DNA for the CDR3: TGCAGCGTGGGGACAGGGAAAGCAGATACGCAGTATTTT.

This clonotype appeared many times. The chain recombines TRBV29-1 with TRBJ2-1; TRBD1 agrees at 9 bases. CDR1 and CDR2 (germline): SQVTM, ANQGSEA. This CDR3 is built from 13 residues. Trimming removed 6 bases from V and 8 bases from J; junction bases left unmatched: 8. CDR3 bases: TGCAGCGTAGGATACAGGGGGCTGGATGAGCAGTTCTTC. As protein: CSVGYRGLDEQFF.

There are many counts of this clonotype. The rearrangement links TRBV3-1 to TRBJ2-1, with TRBD2 matching over 8 bases. Trimming took 0 bases from V and 10 from J; bases not matched to a gene: 5. Germline loops: CDR1 LGHDT, CDR2 YNNKEL (reference sequence). This CDR3 has 14 residues. CDR3 region: CASSQDRASGEQFF. The CDR3 region has the DNA TGTGCCAGCAGCCAAGATAGGGCTAGCGGGGAGCAGTTCTTC.

This clonotype showed up many times. This chain joins TRBV11-2 and TRBJ2-1; 11 nucleotides agree with TRBD2. This CDR3 is 15 amino acids long. After removal of 4 bases from V and 4 bases from J, the junction contained 3 bases not matched to a gene. The germline CDR1 and CDR2 sequences are SGHAT and FQNNGV. Written as DNA, the CDR3 is TGTGCCAGCAGCTCCCTAGCGGGAGGTTACAATGAGCAGTTCTTC. It codes for CASSSLAGGYNEQFF. The full variable domain, completed using reference TRBV11-2 and TRBJ2-1, is EAGVAQSPRYKIIEKRQSVAFWCNPISGHATLYWYQQILGQGPKLLIQFQNNGVVDDSQLPKDRFSAERLKGVDSTLKIQPAKLEDSAVYLCASSSLAGGYNEQFFGPGTRLTVL.

The genes are TRBV30 and TRBJ1-3; a weak D match, TRBD1 (5 bases). CDR3 length: 15 residues. Per the germline V gene, CDR1 is GTSNPN and CDR2 is SVGIG (reference sequence). The germline V and J ends were trimmed by 0 bases and 0 bases, with 9 bases remaining between them. CDR3 in amino acids: CAWSVAGGSGNTIYF. CDR3 nucleotide sequence: TGTGCCTGGAGTGTAGCCGGGGGCTCTGGAAACACCATATATTTT. Full variable domain (remainder filled in from reference TRBV30 and TRBJ1-3): SQTIHQWPATLVQPVGSPLSLECTVEGTSNPNLYWYRQAAGRGLQLLFYSVGIGQISSEVPQNLSASRPQDRQFILSSKKLLLSDSGFYLCAWSVAGGSGNTIYFGEGSWLTVV.

This clonotype was observed at least ten times. The chain has TRBV6-5 and TRBJ1-5; no clear D gene. Between the trimmed V and J ends, which lost 6 bases and 5 bases, there was a span of 8 bases. Germline CDR1 is MNHEY and CDR2 is SVGAGI. The CDR3 is made up of 12 amino acids. The CDR3 here is CASRSGDQPQHF. The CDR3, as DNA: TGTGCCAGCAGGTCCGGGGATCAGCCCCAGCATTTT.